Listed below are T cell receptor beta chains from one sample, sequenced in a study of T cell responses to AZD1222 COVID-19 vaccine. Some clones are missing from TCRdb's copy, which holds only in-frame ones; the method was immunoSEQ multiplex PCR. The data show more than 90,000 clones, more than 75% seen once. The material sequenced was peripheral blood, taken on day 0 of AZD1222 vaccination. All receptors derive from an adult in good health. Both conserved end residues are part of each CDR3. D genes are given only for firm matches. Size tells how often a clone was seen (once, few, many) or the class of an expanded clone, and some rows leave it out.

clone_size: NA; d_call: NA; j_call: TRBJ2-7; v_call: TRBV12-3/TRBV12-4; cdr3_nt: TGTGCCAGCGGTATTGCCGGCGAGCAGTACTTC; cdr3_aa: CASGIAGEQYF
clone_size: NA; d_call: NA; j_call: TRBJ2-1; v_call: TRBV7-7; cdr3_nt: TGTGCCAGCAGCTTAGCACCAGCCAATGAGCAGTTCTTC; cdr3_aa: CASSLAPANEQFF
clone_size: NA; d_call: NA; j_call: TRBJ1-1; v_call: TRBV18; cdr3_nt: TGTGCCAGCTCACCGATCAAGAGCCGGCTCACTGAAGCTTTCTTT; cdr3_aa: CASSPIKSRLTEAFF
clone_size: NA; d_call: TRBD1; j_call: TRBJ2-3; v_call: TRBV19; cdr3_nt: TGTGCCAGTACCACAGGGGCGAATCGGTATTTT; cdr3_aa: CASTTGANRYF
clone_size: few; d_call: TRBD1; j_call: TRBJ2-7; v_call: TRBV10-3; cdr3_nt: TGTGCCATCAGTGAGGACCCTGGGACAGGGGGTTCCGAGCAGTACTTC; cdr3_aa: CAISEDPGTGGSEQYF
clone_size: NA; d_call: TRBD1; j_call: TRBJ2-5; v_call: TRBV4-1; cdr3_nt: TGCGCCAGCAGCCAAGCCACCGGGACAGGGACGGGCGAGACCCAGTACTTC; cdr3_aa: CASSQATGTGTGETQYF
clone_size: NA; d_call: NA; j_call: TRBJ1-2; v_call: TRBV5-5; cdr3_nt: TGTGCCAGCAGCTTGGCCCTTGACAGGAACTATGGCTACACCTTC; cdr3_aa: CASSLALDRNYGYTF
clone_size: NA; d_call: NA; j_call: TRBJ1-4; v_call: TRBV28; cdr3_nt: TGTGCCAGCAGTTTAGGAGGGAAGGTGTTTTTT; cdr3_aa: CASSLGGKVFF
clone_size: NA; d_call: NA; j_call: TRBJ2-4; v_call: TRBV7-9; cdr3_nt: TGTGCCAGCAGCTCCCTGGGCAACATTCAGTACTTC; cdr3_aa: CASSSLGNIQYF
clone_size: NA; d_call: NA; j_call: TRBJ2-2; v_call: TRBV6-5; cdr3_nt: TGTGCCAGCAGTATCGACAGGAGCCACACCGGGGAGCTGTTTTTT; cdr3_aa: CASSIDRSHTGELFF
clone_size: NA; d_call: TRBD1; j_call: TRBJ2-7; v_call: TRBV30; cdr3_nt: TGTGCCTGGAGTGTAATTGGGACAGGGAACGAGCAGTACTTC; cdr3_aa: CAWSVIGTGNEQYF
clone_size: once; d_call: TRBD1; j_call: TRBJ1-5; v_call: TRBV19; cdr3_nt: TGTGCCAGTAAGAAGGGGGGACAGAGGAGCAATCAGCCCCAGCATTTT; cdr3_aa: CASKKGGQRSNQPQHF
clone_size: NA; d_call: TRBD2; j_call: TRBJ2-1; v_call: TRBV29-1; cdr3_nt: TGCAGCGTAGATAGCGGGGAACCCTACAATGAGCAGTTCTTC; cdr3_aa: CSVDSGEPYNEQFF
clone_size: NA; d_call: NA; j_call: TRBJ1-3; v_call: TRBV5-6; cdr3_nt: TGTGCCAGCAGCTTTACAGGCTCTGGAAACACCATATATTTT; cdr3_aa: CASSFTGSGNTIYF
clone_size: once; d_call: NA; j_call: TRBJ1-5; v_call: TRBV30; cdr3_nt: TGTGCCTGGACCTCTGGGGGTGGTTTTCAGCCCCAGCATTTT; cdr3_aa: CAWTSGGGFQPQHF
clone_size: few; d_call: TRBD2; j_call: TRBJ2-5; v_call: TRBV3-1/TRBV3-2; cdr3_nt: TGTGCCAGCAGCCAAGAACTAGCGGGAGTTATGGAGACCCAGTACTTC; cdr3_aa: CASSQELAGVMETQYF
clone_size: once; d_call: NA; j_call: TRBJ1-1; v_call: TRBV28; cdr3_nt: TGTGCCAGCACCCACGGGAGCATGAACACTGAAGCTTTCTTT; cdr3_aa: CASTHGSMNTEAFF
clone_size: once; d_call: NA; j_call: TRBJ2-1; v_call: TRBV11-3; cdr3_nt: TGTGCCAGCGGTAGGGGCCGAAGGGGGTCCTACAATGAGCAGTTCTTC; cdr3_aa: CASGRGRRGSYNEQFF
clone_size: NA; d_call: NA; j_call: TRBJ1-5; v_call: TRBV9; cdr3_nt: TGTGCCAGCAGCGCCCAGTTGGGTCAGCCCCAGCATTTT; cdr3_aa: CASSAQLGQPQHF
clone_size: NA; d_call: NA; j_call: TRBJ1-4; v_call: TRBV5-8; cdr3_nt: TGTGCCAGCAGCTTGGATCACAGGAGCGAAAAACTGTTTTTT; cdr3_aa: CASSLDHRSEKLFF
clone_size: NA; d_call: NA; j_call: TRBJ1-3; v_call: TRBV19; cdr3_nt: TGTGCCAGTAGTGACAACCGACGCCAGAGCTCTGGAAACACCATATATTTT; cdr3_aa: CASSDNRRQSSGNTIYF
clone_size: NA; d_call: TRBD2; j_call: TRBJ2-1; v_call: TRBV12-3/TRBV12-4; cdr3_nt: TGTGCCAGCGGACTAGCGGGAGGGAATGAGCAGTTCTTC; cdr3_aa: CASGLAGGNEQFF
clone_size: NA; d_call: TRBD1; j_call: TRBJ1-2; v_call: TRBV7-2; cdr3_nt: TGTGCCAGCAGCTTAGTAACAGGGGGGGATGGCTACACCTTC; cdr3_aa: CASSLVTGGDGYTF